The next 27 T cell receptor beta chains were all read from a single sample in a study of blood T cells in healthy people across ages. Primed by a sample-barcoded 5' primer and a J-beta primer mix, a second PCR proceeded for about 7 to 12 cycles. TCRdb redid the calling of the 5' RACE reads with MiXCR, one entry per CDR3 protein. The data contain hundreds of thousands of distinct CDR3 sequences, around half of them seen just once; the ten biggest clones take up around a third. Material for sequencing was blood. These receptors all stem from a woman aged 60-70 years in good health.

The table lists this clonotype with many counts. The chain is built from TRBV28 and TRBJ2-5; TRBD1 aligns across 9 bases. The ends lost 5 bases at V and 3 bases at J; junction bases unmatched: 7. Germline lookup yields CDR1 MDHEN and CDR2 SYDVKM. The CDR3 length is 15 residues. The CDR3, as DNA: TGTGCCAGCAGTCGATATACAGGGGGCGAAGAGACCCAGTACTTC. Translation gives CASSRYTGGEETQYF.

The V call is TRBV4-1, the J call TRBJ2-7, with D maybe TRBD2 (5 bases). With 4 bases removed from V and 2 bases from J, the gap between germline ends came to 18 bases. CDR1 is MGHRA and CDR2 is YSYEKL in the germline V gene. The CDR3 is made up of 16 amino acids. This CDR3 reads CASSPRLVGATYEQYF. The CDR3 DNA follows: TGCGCCAGCAGCCCCCGTCTTGTGGGAGCTACCTACGAGCAGTACTTC.

V and J are TRBV2 and TRBJ2-1, with D perhaps being TRBD1 or TRBD2 (5 bases each). Trimming removed 6 bases at V and 9 bases at J, with 15 bases between. Germline V CDR1 and CDR2: SNHLY, FYNNEI. The CDR3 consists of 13 residues. Written as DNA, the CDR3 is TGTGCCAGCAGCGCCGGGACCGTGGTTGAGCAGTTCTTC. Translation gives CASSAGTVVEQFF.

The V gene is TRBV11-1, the J gene TRBJ2-1, with D possibly called TRBD1 or TRBD2 (5 bases each). Germline V gene sequence: CDR1 SGHAT, CDR2 FQDESV (reference sequence). Trimming took 3 bases from V and 6 from J, leaving 12 bases between them. This CDR3 spans 14 amino acids. CDR3 in DNA: TGTGCCAGCAGCTTTGAGGGGTTGGGCAATGAGCAGTTCTTC. It specifies CASSFEGLGNEQFF.

The chain joins TRBV21-1 to TRBJ2-7; the DNA was not compared with TRBD2, the D call given in the table. TRBV21-1 is noted as a pseudogene. The length of the CDR3 is 16 residues. In DNA, the CDR3 is TGCGCCAACCCCGGGACTAACGGGAGGAACCTGTACGAGCAGTACTTC. Translated: CANPGTNGRNLYEQYF.

The chain carries TRBV10-3 and TRBJ1-5; D not resolved. This CDR3 is 14 amino acids long. Trimming stripped 6 bases from V and 2 bases from J, with 11 bases between. The germline V gene has CDR1 ENHRY and CDR2 SYGVKD. DNA of the CDR3: TGTGCCATCAGGGACCAATATGGCAATCAGCCCCAGCATTTT. It is translated as CAIRDQYGNQPQHF.

The CDR3 here is CASSQKPGQGLWEQFF. The CDR3 DNA reads TGTGCCAGCAGCCAGAAGCCGGGACAGGGCCTGTGGGAGCAGTTCTTC. The gene calls are TRBV14 and TRBJ2-1, with 9 bases fitting TRBD1. V trimming: 3 bases; J trimming: 10 bases; junction bases outside the gene matches: 13. This CDR3 spans 16 amino acids. CDR1 is SGHDN and CDR2 is FVKESK in the germline V gene.

The chain carries TRBV6-2 or TRBV6-3 and TRBJ2-1; D tentatively fits TRBD1 or TRBD2 (5 bases each). The germline CDR1 and CDR2 sequences are MNHEY and SVGEGT. This CDR3 region has 16 residues. The V and J ends lost 8 bases and 4 bases respectively, with 21 bases between them. CDR3 nucleotide sequence: TGTGCCAGCCGCAGCCGGGACGGCTTGCCGTACAATGAGCAGTTCTTC. Its protein is CASRSRDGLPYNEQFF.

This clonotype has only one observation. The gene calls are TRBV20-1 and TRBJ2-5; 7 bases agree with TRBD2. The end of the DNA is better explained by TRBJ2-7, so the J call may be wrong. The CDR3 is made up of 15 amino acids. Looked up from germline, CDR1 is DFQATT and CDR2 is SNEGSKA (reference sequence). CDR3 DNA sequence: TGCAGTGCCCATAGGGAGCGGGACCAGGCCTACGAGCAGTACTTC. Translation gives CSAHRERDQAYEQYF.

Remarks on this clonotype: At one of its ends the junction is not consistent with the germline gene, which may arise from a read error. The CDR3: CASSVAGSGELFF. The DNA for the CDR3 is TGTGCCAGCAGCGTAGCAGGGTCCGGGGAGCTGTTTTTT. This sequence joins TRBV7-2 and TRBJ2-2, with a weak D call TRBD1 (5 bases). CDR3 length equals 13 residues. Looked up from germline, CDR1 is SGHTA and CDR2 is FQGNSA.

This rearrangement joins TRBV29-1 to TRBJ2-3; TRBD2 agrees at 7 bases. V was pared by 8 bases and J by 0 bases, with 5 bases of the junction left unmatched. From germline, CDR1 is SQVTM and CDR2 ANQGSEA. This CDR3 comprises 13 residues. In DNA, the CDR3 is TGCAGCATCGGTAGCGGGAGCACAGATACGCAGTATTTT. Translating it yields CSIGSGSTDTQYF.

This chain uses TRBV7-8 with TRBJ2-7, with 14 bases identical to TRBD2. Trimming took 4 bases from V and 4 from J; bases not matched to a gene: 6. Germline CDR1 and CDR2: SGHVS and FQNEAQ. The CDR3 has 16 amino acids. CDR3 sequence: CASSSGTSGSFYEQYF. CDR3 DNA: TGTGCCAGCAGCTCCGGGACTAGCGGGAGCTTTTACGAGCAGTACTTC.

The rearrangement uses TRBV6-5 and TRBJ1-2, with a tentative D call TRBD1 (6 bases). Germline loops: CDR1 MNHEY, CDR2 SVGAGI. V lost 2 bases to trimming and J lost 2 bases, with 12 bases between them. The CDR3 extends over 15 amino acids. The CDR3 DNA sequence: TGTGCCAGCAGTTACGGTGGGGGGACAAACTATGGCTACACCTTC. It specifies CASSYGGGTNYGYTF.

The CDR3 reads CASSGLAETDTQYF. The CDR3 bases are TGTGCCAGCAGTGGACTAGCGGAGACAGATACGCAGTATTTT. The chain combines TRBV2 with TRBJ2-3, with 9 bases identical to TRBD2. Losses at the gene ends were 4 bases for V and 3 bases for J; bases not matched to a gene: 2. CDR1 and CDR2 (germline): SNHLY, FYNNEI. The CDR3 spans 14 residues.

This clonotype turned up a few times. V is TRBV6-2 or TRBV6-3 and J is TRBJ2-7; 13 nucleotides align to TRBD2. Germline V gene lookup returns CDR1 MNHEY and CDR2 SVGEGT. Trimming took 6 bases from V and 3 from J; bases not matched to a gene: 5. The CDR3 is 15 amino acids. Written as DNA, the CDR3 is TGTGCCAGCAGCCGGACTAGCGGGAGTAACTACGAGCAGTACTTC. Residues: CASSRTSGSNYEQYF.

The J gene is TRBJ2-4, the V gene TRBV20-1; D is uncertain. This CDR3 contains 16 residues. Germline V CDR1 and CDR2: DFQATT, SNEGSKA (reference sequence). With 5 bases removed from V and 0 bases from J, the gap between germline ends came to 17 bases. For the CDR3, the DNA is TGCAGTGCTGACGGCCCAGTACGGCTAGCCAAAAACATTCAGTACTTC. Translated, it gives CSADGPVRLAKNIQYF.

The V and J genes are TRBV28 and TRBJ2-5; D not certain. Germline CDR1 and CDR2: MDHEN and SYDVKM. CDR3 length equals 12 residues. Trimming stripped 5 bases from V and 7 bases from J, with 11 bases between. This CDR3 reads CASSLYKGTQYF. CDR3 nucleotide sequence: TGTGCCAGCAGTCTATATAAGGGGACCCAGTACTTC.

The chain employs TRBV7-2 and TRBJ2-5; possibly TRBD2 for D (5 bases). V dropped 4 bases and J dropped 5 bases, with 11 bases sitting between them. Germline-derived CDR1 and CDR2 are SGHTA and FQGNSA. CDR3 length: 13 residues. In nucleotides, the CDR3 is TGTGCCAGCAGCTCGGCGGGTCGGGAGACCCAGTACTTC. Translation: CASSSAGRETQYF.

The rearrangement joins TRBV7-2 to TRBJ2-7; a weak D match, TRBD2 (5 bases). The CDR3 consists of 13 residues. Germline CDR1 is SGHTA and CDR2 is FQGNSA. Trimming shortened V by 5 bases and J by 4 bases, and 12 bases separated the two germline ends. CDR3 coding DNA: TGTGCCAGCAGCCCGGGAAGGCAGTACGAGCAGTACTTC. It codes for CASSPGRQYEQYF. The full variable domain, its missing parts supplied by reference TRBV7-2 and TRBJ2-7, is GAGVSQSPSNKVTEKGKDVELRCDPISGHTALYWYRQSLGQGLEFLIYFQGNSAPDKSGLPSDRFSAERTGGSVSTLTIQRTQQEDSAVYLCASSPGRQYEQYFGPGTRLTVT.

The chain links TRBV7-2 to TRBJ2-1; 12 bases match TRBD2. The CDR3 extends over 15 amino acids. CDR1 and CDR2 from the germline V gene are SGHTA and FQGNSA. J was trimmed by 3 bases and V by 5 bases; bases with no gene match: 2. DNA of the CDR3: TGTGCCAGCAGCCGACTAGCGGGAGACTACAATGAGCAGTTCTTC. Protein product: CASSRLAGDYNEQFF.

In this sample, this clonotype turned up a few times. The chain carries TRBV6-2 or TRBV6-3 and TRBJ1-1; no reliable D call. CDR1 is MNHEY and CDR2 is SVGEGT in the germline V gene. Trimming cost V 2 bases and J 7 bases, with 17 bases left between them. The CDR3 covers 15 residues. The CDR3 DNA sequence: TGTGCCAGCAGTTACGGCGCAACGGCAAGTGGTGAAGCTTTCTTT. It is translated as CASSYGATASGEAFF.

The chain uses TRBV20-1 and TRBJ2-7; TRBD2 is a possible D gene (6 bases). The CDR3 totals 13 residues. Trimming took 0 bases from V and 3 from J, leaving 9 bases between them. From germline, CDR1 is DFQATT and CDR2 SNEGSKA (reference sequence). In DNA form, the CDR3 reads TGCAGTGCTAGAGAGGGCGGGATCTACGAGCAGTACTTC. It codes for CSAREGGIYEQYF.

This clonotype occurred many times. This sequence joins TRBV15 and TRBJ2-7; D remains ambiguous. This CDR3 comprises 14 residues. Germline loops: CDR1 LNHNV, CDR2 YYDKDF (reference sequence). Between the trimmed V and J ends, which lost 1 base and 6 bases, there was a span of 13 bases. As DNA, the CDR3 is TGTGCCACCAGCAGAGGAAGATCCCAGGCCGAGCAGTACTTC. Its translation: CATSRGRSQAEQYF.

This clonotype was detected a few times. The chain recombines TRBV20-1 with TRBJ2-1, with 8 nucleotides matching TRBD2. The CDR3 totals 17 residues. The junction had 10 bases not matched to a gene; V was cut back by 0 bases and J by 3 bases. From germline, CDR1 is DFQATT and CDR2 SNEGSKA (reference sequence). The CDR3 reads CSARDLRRGGGYNEQFF. CDR3 DNA: TGCAGTGCTAGAGATCTTCGTCGGGGGGGAGGCTACAATGAGCAGTTCTTC.

The table lists this clonotype with a few counts. The J gene is TRBJ2-5, the V gene TRBV12-3 or TRBV12-4; either TRBD1 or TRBD2 may fit D (5 bases each). The germline V and J ends were trimmed by 3 bases and 1 base, with 12 bases remaining between them. This CDR3 has 15 amino acids. The CDR3 DNA sequence: TGTGCCAGCAGTTTGGGACGGATAGCCCAAGAGACCCAGTACTTC. Its protein is CASSLGRIAQETQYF.

The chain recombines TRBV20-1 with TRBJ2-2; D not resolved. The CDR3 has 11 residues. CDR1 DFQATT and CDR2 SNEGSKA come from the germline V gene (reference sequence). The germline V and J ends were trimmed by 5 bases and 7 bases, with 8 bases remaining between them. The CDR3 loop is CSARSVGELFF. The CDR3 DNA follows: TGCAGTGCTCGCTCGGTCGGGGAGCTGTTTTTT.

This chain connects TRBV30 to TRBJ2-1; 16 positions agree with TRBD2. Germline CDR1 GTSNPN, CDR2 SVGIG (reference sequence). The V gene end was trimmed by 7 bases and the J gene end by 4 bases; junction bases not matched to a gene: 7. The CDR3 contains 16 residues. In nucleotides, the CDR3 is TGTGCCTTGGGACTAGCGGGAGGGCCCTCGTACAATGAGCAGTTCTTC. This sequence encodes CALGLAGGPSYNEQFF.